The rows below give T cell receptor beta chains drawn from one sample of a study of cytomegalovirus exposure and HLA in healthy donors. The table came from immunoSEQ multiplex PCR; TCRdb's copy has only in-frame clones and leaves some out. Seen here are about 65,000 clones, about 80% observed once, and the top ten hold about 4.1%. The specimen was PBMCs. The receptors shown here come from a young woman in good health and CMV-seronegative. The CDR3 runs from the conserved cysteine through the conserved F or W. A D gene is named only where the DNA matches it firmly. Size tells how often a clone was seen (once, few, many) or the class of an expanded clone, and some rows leave it out.

len | abundance | d_gene | j_gene | v_gene | CDR3aa | CDR3nt
18 | NA | NA | TRBJ1-4 | TRBV11-2 | CASSSSTGSVATNEKLFF | TGTGCCAGCAGCTCGTCGACAGGATCGGTGGCAACTAATGAAAAACTGTTTTTT
15 | NA | NA | TRBJ1-2 | TRBV2 | CASSTALTENYGYTF | TGTGCCAGCAGTACCGCTCTGACAGAAAACTATGGCTACACCTTC
12 | NA | TRBD1 | TRBJ2-7 | TRBV29-1 | CSAVGQGYEQYF | TGCAGCGCCGTGGGACAGGGGTACGAGCAGTACTTC
14 | few | TRBD1 | TRBJ1-2 | TRBV28 | CASSLGQGAYGYTF | TGTGCCAGCAGTTTGGGACAGGGGGCCTATGGCTACACCTTC
15 | few | NA | TRBJ2-7 | TRBV19 | CASSIGLGSPDEQYF | TGTGCCAGTAGTATAGGACTCGGTAGCCCAGACGAGCAGTACTTC
13 | NA | NA | TRBJ2-7 | TRBV7-6 | CASTRGDTYEQYF | TGTGCCAGCACCCGAGGGGACACCTACGAGCAGTACTTC
14 | NA | NA | TRBJ2-7 | TRBV6-5 | CASSWREYSYEQYF | TGTGCCAGCAGTTGGAGGGAATACTCCTACGAGCAGTACTTC
14 | NA | NA | TRBJ2-5 | TRBV30 | CAWSPPPGRETQYF | TGTGCCTGGAGTCCCCCGCCAGGGCGGGAGACCCAGTACTTC
16 | NA | TRBD1 | TRBJ1-1 | TRBV5-6 | CASSLRGGGTGAPSIF | TGTGCCAGCAGCTTGAGGGGGGGTGGGACAGGGGCCCCTTCGATCTTT
13 | NA | NA | TRBJ2-7 | TRBV7-6 | CASSLGRDYEQYF | TGTGCCAGCAGCTTAGGCCGGGACTACGAGCAGTACTTC
12 | NA | TRBD1 | TRBJ2-5 | TRBV10-3 | CATADRDETQYF | TGTGCCACCGCGGACAGGGACGAGACCCAGTACTTC
15 | NA | TRBD1 | TRBJ2-5 | TRBV6-6 | CASSSKTGGQETQYF | TGTGCCAGCAGTTCTAAGACAGGGGGCCAAGAGACCCAGTACTTC
14 | NA | TRBD1 | TRBJ1-1 | TRBV5-4 | CASNADRRNTEAFF | TGTGCCAGCAACGCGGACAGGCGGAACACTGAAGCTTTCTTT
12 | NA | NA | TRBJ2-7 | TRBV4-1 | CASSQGTDEQYF | TGCGCCAGCAGCCAAGGGACAGACGAGCAGTACTTC
13 | NA | TRBD1 | TRBJ1-1 | TRBV5-1 | CASSRTGVPEAFF | TGCGCCAGCAGCAGGACAGGGGTTCCTGAAGCTTTCTTT
14 | once | TRBD1 | TRBJ1-5 | TRBV10-2 | CASSSGTDNQPQHF | TGCGCCAGCAGCTCAGGGACAGACAATCAGCCCCAGCATTTT
14 | NA | NA | TRBJ1-1 | TRBV7-6 | CASSFDSANTEAFF | TGTGCCAGCAGCTTTGACAGCGCGAACACTGAAGCTTTCTTT
14 | NA | TRBD1 | TRBJ1-6 | TRBV2 | CASKGDSNNSPLHF | TGTGCCAGCAAGGGGGACAGTAATAATTCACCCCTCCACTTT
14 | NA | NA | TRBJ1-5 | TRBV30 | CAWSSDRYNQPQHF | TGTGCCTGGAGTTCAGACAGATACAATCAGCCCCAGCATTTT
15 | NA | TRBD1 | TRBJ1-5 | TRBV4-3 | CASSQDTGGGQPQHF | TGCGCCAGCAGCCAAGATACAGGGGGAGGTCAGCCCCAGCATTTT
14 | NA | NA | TRBJ1-2 | TRBV6-5 | CASNWQTVNYGYTF | TGTGCCAGCAACTGGCAGACTGTAAACTATGGCTACACCTTC
14 | NA | NA | TRBJ1-5 | TRBV6-1 | CASSERGNSQPQHF | TGTGCCAGCAGTGAACGGGGGAACAGTCAGCCCCAGCATTTT
14 | few | NA | TRBJ2-1 | TRBV4-3 | CASSHVSHGNEQFF | TGCGCCAGCAGCCACGTCTCTCACGGCAATGAGCAGTTCTTC
16 | NA | TRBD1 | TRBJ1-6 | TRBV5-5 | CASSQTGGAFNSPLHF | TGTGCCAGCAGCCAAACAGGGGGCGCTTTTAATTCACCCCTCCACTTT
16 | once | NA | TRBJ1-4 | TRBV6-6 | CASSYHGGPQGEKLFF | TGTGCCAGCAGTTACCACGGCGGCCCCCAGGGTGAAAAACTGTTTTTT
12 | few | NA | TRBJ2-3 | TRBV9 | CASSPYTDTQYF | TGTGCCAGCAGTCCTTACACAGATACGCAGTATTTT
17 | NA | TRBD2 | TRBJ2-1 | TRBV4-3 | CASSQGLAGAAYNEQFF | TGCGCCAGCAGCCAGGGACTAGCAGGAGCTGCCTACAATGAGCAGTTCTTC
16 | NA | TRBD2 | TRBJ2-7 | TRBV5-1 | CASSRSELAGAYEQYF | TGCGCCAGCAGCCGATCAGAACTAGCGGGGGCGTACGAGCAGTACTTC
15 | NA | NA | TRBJ1-1 | TRBV27 | CASSLSQGVNTEAFF | TGTGCCAGCAGTTTATCCCAGGGCGTGAACACTGAAGCTTTCTTT
15 | many | TRBD1 | TRBJ1-5 | TRBV10-1 | CASSNGQGANQPQHF | TGCGCCAGCAGTAATGGACAGGGGGCAAATCAGCCCCAGCATTTT
15 | few | NA | TRBJ2-7 | TRBV7-2 | CASSLEVGRFYEQYF | TGTGCCAGCAGCTTAGAGGTAGGGAGGTTCTACGAGCAGTACTTC
8 | NA | NA | TRBJ2-5 | TRBV20-1 | CSPSAQYF | TGCAGCCCCTCGGCCCAGTACTTC
13 | NA | NA | TRBJ1-1 | TRBV30 | CAWSVHAGTEAFF | TGTGCCTGGAGTGTACACGCTGGCACTGAAGCTTTCTTT
17 | once | NA | TRBJ2-4 | TRBV30 | CAWSLIMTGPLGNIQHF | TGTGCCTGGAGCCTAATAATGACAGGCCCACTTGGGAACATTCAGCACTTC
13 | NA | NA | TRBJ1-5 | TRBV10-3 | CAIGGASNQPQHF | TGTGCCATCGGCGGGGCGAGCAATCAGCCCCAGCATTTT
11 | NA | NA | TRBJ2-1 | TRBV29-1 | CSVLSGREQFF | TGCAGCGTTCTTTCTGGGCGTGAGCAGTTCTTC
14 | NA | NA | TRBJ2-5 | TRBV11-2 | CASSFRGGQETQYF | TGTGCCAGCAGCTTCCGGGGAGGACAAGAGACCCAGTACTTC
16 | NA | NA | TRBJ2-1 | TRBV4-2 | CASSQDPRTTRNEQFF | TGTGCCAGCAGCCAAGACCCTCGGACTACTAGAAATGAGCAGTTCTTC
15 | NA | NA | TRBJ2-1 | TRBV7-2 | CASSLVAGFENEQFF | TGTGCCAGCAGCTTAGTTGCAGGTTTTGAGAATGAGCAGTTCTTC
14 | NA | NA | TRBJ2-7 | TRBV15 | CATSRVRGSYEQYF | TGTGCCACCAGCAGAGTTCGGGGGAGCTACGAGCAGTACTTC
16 | NA | TRBD2 | TRBJ2-1 | TRBV30 | CAWSFPGLEVYNEQFF | TGTGCCTGGAGTTTCCCGGGACTAGAGGTATACAATGAGCAGTTCTTC
14 | NA | NA | TRBJ1-1 | TRBV6-5 | CASRPGGMNTEAFF | TGTGCCAGCAGACCCGGGGGAATGAACACTGAAGCTTTCTTT
15 | few | NA | TRBJ1-2 | TRBV6-5 | CASSYTRTANYGYTF | TGTGCCAGCAGTTACACGCGGACAGCTAACTATGGCTACACCTTC
12 | few | NA | TRBJ1-1 | TRBV28 | CASTFVNTEAFF | TGTGCCAGCACTTTCGTGAACACTGAAGCTTTCTTT
15 | NA | TRBD1 | TRBJ1-2 | TRBV4-1 | CASSQDRGLAYGYTF | TGCGCCAGCAGCCAGGACAGGGGCCTTGCCTATGGCTACACCTTC
14 | NA | NA | TRBJ1-1 | TRBV28 | CASQPGLGTPEAFF | TGTGCCAGTCAGCCGGGACTGGGAACGCCTGAAGCTTTCTTT
15 | NA | NA | TRBJ1-2 | TRBV7-8 | CASSLERAGDYGYTF | TGTGCCAGCAGCTTAGAAAGGGCAGGGGACTATGGCTACACCTTC
13 | NA | NA | TRBJ2-3 | TRBV29-1 | CSALWGPLGTQYF | TGCAGCGCACTGTGGGGGCCTCTGGGTACGCAGTATTTT
12 | NA | NA | TRBJ2-1 | TRBV11-3 | CASSEGDNEQFF | TGTGCCAGCAGCGAAGGAGACAATGAGCAGTTCTTC
15 | NA | TRBD2 | TRBJ2-1 | TRBV5-1 | CASSQTSGRPSQQFF | TGCGCCAGCAGCCAGACTAGCGGGAGGCCGAGCCAGCAGTTCTTC